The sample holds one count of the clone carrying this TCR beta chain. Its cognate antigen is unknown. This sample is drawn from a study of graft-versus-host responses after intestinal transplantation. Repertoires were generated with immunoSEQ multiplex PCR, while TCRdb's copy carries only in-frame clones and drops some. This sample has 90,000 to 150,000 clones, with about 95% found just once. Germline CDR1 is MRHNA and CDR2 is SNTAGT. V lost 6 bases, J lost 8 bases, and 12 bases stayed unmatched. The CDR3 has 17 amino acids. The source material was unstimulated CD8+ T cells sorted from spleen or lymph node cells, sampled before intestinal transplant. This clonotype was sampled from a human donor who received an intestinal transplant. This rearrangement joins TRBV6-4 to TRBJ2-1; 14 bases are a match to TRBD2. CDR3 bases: TGTGCCAGCAGCGACAGACTAGCGGGAGGGCCTAGGGATGAGCAGTTCTTC. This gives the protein CASSDRLAGGPRDEQFF.